The clone carrying this TCR beta chain appeared many times. The read is 3 residues too short to cover the CDR3 end, so that end is filled in from the germline J gene. Control and CVID samples contributed equal amounts of genomic DNA. Assay used: immunoSEQ multiplex PCR; TCRdb lists only in-frame clones, some missing. Recorded here are under 50,000 clones, with no singletons, and the ten leading clones hold about 0.68%. The data originate from a study of T cell clonality in common variable immunodeficiency. This CDR3 has 15 amino acids. Trimming left V 1 base short and J 5 bases short, with 15 bases between. Germline V gene sequence: CDR1 SQVTM, CDR2 ANQGSEA. Most patients and controls had Caucasian heritage. Donors gave roughly 5 to 8.5 ml heparinized peripheral whole blood.

The receptor's source is a person between 18 and 75 years old in good health. V is TRBV29-1 and J is TRBJ2-1; possible D gene TRBD2, 6 bases. Source material: peripheral blood mononuclear cells. The DNA read from the CDR3 is TGCAGCGTTGAAGCCCCGGGGGACCGGAACAATGAG. This codes for CSVEAPGDRNNE. The entire CDR3 protein is CSVEAPGDRNNEQFF.